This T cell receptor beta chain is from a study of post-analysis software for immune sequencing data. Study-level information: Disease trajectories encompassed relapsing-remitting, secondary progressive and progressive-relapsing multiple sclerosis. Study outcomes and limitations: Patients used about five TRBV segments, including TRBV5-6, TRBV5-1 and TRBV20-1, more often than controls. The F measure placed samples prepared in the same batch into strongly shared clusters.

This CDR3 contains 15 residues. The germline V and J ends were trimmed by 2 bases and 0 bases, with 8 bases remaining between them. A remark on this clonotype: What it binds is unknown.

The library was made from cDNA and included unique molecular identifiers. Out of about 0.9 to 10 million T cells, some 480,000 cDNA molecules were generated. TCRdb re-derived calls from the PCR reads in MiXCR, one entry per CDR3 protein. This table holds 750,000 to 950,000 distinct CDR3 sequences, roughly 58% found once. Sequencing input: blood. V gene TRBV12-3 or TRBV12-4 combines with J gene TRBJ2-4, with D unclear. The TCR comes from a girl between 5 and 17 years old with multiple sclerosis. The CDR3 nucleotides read TGTGCCAGCAGTTTAAGCAGCTTAGCCAAAAACATTCAGTACTTC. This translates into CASSLSSLAKNIQYF.